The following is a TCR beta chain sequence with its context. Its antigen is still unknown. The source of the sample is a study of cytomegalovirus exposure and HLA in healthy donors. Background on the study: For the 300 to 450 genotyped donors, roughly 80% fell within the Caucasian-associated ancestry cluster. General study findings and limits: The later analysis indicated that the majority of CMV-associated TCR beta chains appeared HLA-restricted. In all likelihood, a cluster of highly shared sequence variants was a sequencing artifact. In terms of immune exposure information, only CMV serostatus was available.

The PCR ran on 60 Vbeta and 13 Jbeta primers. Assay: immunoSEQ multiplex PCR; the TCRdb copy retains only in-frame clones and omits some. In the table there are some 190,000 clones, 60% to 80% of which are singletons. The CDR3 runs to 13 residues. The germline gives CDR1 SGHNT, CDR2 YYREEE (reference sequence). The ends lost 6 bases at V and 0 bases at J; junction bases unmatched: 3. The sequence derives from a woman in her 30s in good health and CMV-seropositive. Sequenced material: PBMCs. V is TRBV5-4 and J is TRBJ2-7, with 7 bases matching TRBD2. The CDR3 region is CASTLAGSYEQYF. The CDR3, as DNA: TGTGCCAGCACCTTAGCGGGCTCCTACGAGCAGTACTTC.